This T cell receptor (beta chain) comes out of a study of cytomegalovirus exposure and HLA in healthy donors (dated by TCRdb to about 2017). As for the study more broadly: An earlier analysis of approximately 590 of the donors reported 276 Gb of sequence data and some 100 million unique TCR beta sequences from about 179 million T cells. About 280 gigabases of sequencing data and 70 million to 100 million unique TCR sequences made up an early release that covered over 550 HLA-typed donors. Of the roughly 390 genotyped donors, 81% were placed in the genetic ancestry cluster associated with self-reported Caucasian donors. The study aimed to test whether cataloging public T cell receptors could reveal signatures of past pathogen exposure. The study used immunosequencing to profile the T cell repertoires of about 670 subjects and linked those repertoires to cytomegalovirus serostatus. In addition to the first cohort of 650 to 750 subjects, a separate validation cohort of under 150 different subjects was used. The study combined high-throughput TCR immunosequencing, statistical association of individual TCRs with disease status, and machine learning to predict cytomegalovirus infection status. A later analysis re-analyzed previously published TCR beta repertoires from approximately 670 donors and added high-resolution HLA genotyping to study TCR occurrence patterns. The later analysis used no new phenotypic data to find candidate immune exposures, relying instead on TCR beta sequences and their occurrence across donors. An earlier analysis of 587 of the donors used high-throughput TCR beta sequencing to judge whether each TCR beta V gene segment behaved as functional or pseudogenic. Donor age, sex, ethnicity and CMV serostatus were compiled alongside the repertoire data. Genome-wide SNP genotypes for about 55% of the roughly 670 donors were used in a later genetic analysis, which treated that subset as a discovery cohort. All discovery cohort repertoires had been generated using a single sequencing platform. HLA typing covered class I and class II loci at four-digit resolution. Typing coverage varied by locus: roughly 629-640 donors for A, B, C, DRB1 and DQB1; roughly 500 for DQA1; 600 to 610 for DPA1; about 450 for DPB1. Because of strong linkage in the cohort, five DR-DQ haplotypes were treated as single units for association and clustering. Across 300 to 500 genotyped donors of the cohort, an average of about 220,000 unique TCR beta nucleotide sequences per donor were sequenced, and approximately 17% of those sequences were non-productive.

From the cysteine through the phenylalanine, the CDR3 covers 15 amino acids. The CDR3 DNA has 45 bases and is translated from base 1. CDR1 and CDR2, looked up from the germline V gene, are LGHNA and YNFKEQ. Ends trimmed: V by 1 base, J by 8 bases; bases unmatched to a gene: 4. Results the study describes overall, beyond this receptor: For the cohort, immune exposure information was limited to CMV serostatus. Because the 87-base-pair reads could not distinguish some IMGT-functional V segments, including TRBV6-2 and TRBV6-3, those segments were excluded. Most TCR sequences were observed very rarely across donors, whereas some public TCRs were present in many individuals. In the study, some 160 TCR beta chains were listed as associated with cytomegalovirus. Linkage disequilibrium might explain the correlated functional status among segregating V segments, but an unknown experimental factor could not be excluded. Cytomegalovirus status was reported to be diagnosed by the classifier with high specificity and sensitivity in both the original and validation cohorts. Because counts were too low, fewer than 20 rarely observed V segments, including chromosome 9 orphons, were excluded from the earlier analysis of some 590 of the donors. Because some donors lacked HLA typing at each locus, the association tests relied only on the typed subset. When HLA alleles, especially DR and DQ, strongly co-occurred, attributing TCR associations to individual alleles was difficult. The sequencing pipeline was judged likely to have produced a cluster of highly shared sequence variants as a technical artifact. Most CMV-associated TCR beta chains appeared to be HLA-restricted in a later analysis, and the HLA associations seemed to be driven largely by CMV exposure. An association between a missense DCLRE1C variant and V-gene and J-gene trimming of TCR beta chains was found in a later genetic analysis and replicated in an independent cohort. In a later analysis, HLA-associated TCR beta chains showed more clonal expansion and lower generation probabilities than non-associated chains that were equally common. A further reported finding was that TCR beta sequences accurately predicted the HLA-A and HLA-B alleles for most subjects in the first cohort. It was suggested by the authors that the approach could potentially be generalized to other disease states and immunological phenotypes. Three of the identified cytomegalovirus-associated TCR beta chains were confirmed in vitro to be specific for cytomegalovirus antigens. Several of the top co-occurrence clusters appeared to be linked to parvovirus B19, influenza, CMV and Epstein-Barr virus, according to a later analysis. According to a later analysis, TCR association rates differed among HLA loci, with DRB1 alleles showing the most associated TCRs and HLA-C alleles showing the fewest. Roughly uniform sequencing depth across donors was assumed in presence/absence analyses, although this assumption may not hold. In a later analysis, around 17,000 TCR beta sequences were associated with specific HLA alleles at a false discovery rate of 0.05. Broadly in line with IMGT annotations, most TCR beta V segments showed up in productive rearrangements about 87% or about 30% of the time in an earlier analysis of a few hundred of the donors. According to a later genetic analysis, donors in an Asian-associated ancestry cluster had fewer N-insertions in productive TCRs than the approximately 670-donor mean. Only TCR beta chains were sequenced in this cohort, and the absence of alpha or paired-chain data limited detectable features.

The library came from the immunoSEQ multiplex PCR assay. A mixture of 60 forward primers for TCR Vbeta segments and 13 reverse primers for TCR Jbeta segments was used in the multiplex PCR. The CDR3 region of rearranged TCR beta genes was amplified from genomic DNA with a multiplex PCR assay. The amplified TCR beta libraries were sequenced on the Illumina HiSeq System as 87-base-pair reads. In the authors' own workflow: A later analysis counted approximately 84 million unique TCR beta chains across the 600 to 850 repertoires, and some 11 million of these chains were shared by at least two donors. Raw reads were error-corrected and collapsed into unique sequences with a nearest-neighbor algorithm that merged closely related sequences to remove PCR and sequencing errors. To assign V, D and J gene segments, CDR3 sequences were aligned to IMGT reference sequences. For a sequence to be retained, a match of at least six nucleotides to both a V gene segment and a J gene segment was required. A rearrangement was called productive if the CDR3 had no stop codons and remained in frame with V and J, and every other rearrangement was called non-productive. Following IMGT convention, CDR3 was defined as the stretch from the second conserved V-encoded cysteine to the conserved J-encoded phenylalanine. In an earlier analysis of more than 550 of the donors, sequences lacking an unambiguous match to a single V gene segment were excluded. An earlier analysis of some 610 of the donors called V segments functional above 56.7% productive rearrangements and segregating when the between-donor standard deviation exceeded 5%. A statistical classification framework was built to diagnose cytomegalovirus status from the catalog of TCR beta chain sequences. A later analysis assigned V and J genes by comparing TCR nucleotide sequences with IMGT/GENE-DB human TR gene sequences. A later analysis assigned CDR3 sequences and most-parsimonious VDJ recombination scenarios with the TCRdist pipeline. A later analysis defined each TCR beta chain by its CDR3 amino acid sequence plus V-gene family, and excluded reads lacking a unique V-gene family. As a way to deal with suspected cross-contamination and a sequencing artifact, a later analysis dropped hundreds of nucleotide sequences that were highly shared and had low generation probability. In a later analysis, a clonal expansion index for each public chain was calculated from normalized within-repertoire ranks of inferred template counts. In a later analysis, generation probabilities were computed with a VDJ recombination model fitted to out-of-frame rearrangements, and the resulting probabilities were checked against IGoR. In a later analysis, hypergeometric tests were used to score TCR-TCR, TCR-HLA and TCR-CMV co-occurrence, with a repertoire-size bias correction applied to TCR pairs. False discovery rates were estimated in a later analysis by permuting HLA or CMV assignments 20 times. In a later analysis, co-occurring TCRs were grouped using DBSCAN, and TCRdist sequence similarity was added for clustering within HLA-allele-positive subsets. Co-occurrence clustering excluded repertoires with fewer than 30,000 or more than 120,000 public chains, plus five with anomalous nucleotide sharing. The clones in this table, taken by TCRdb from immuneACCESS, are in-frame only. Not every clone is retained; where verified, under half of the shortfall comes from an unresolved V gene, and the cause of the rest is unknown. Clone size and V and J calls were adopted from that table, with D and trimming inferred from the DNA. Within this sample are over 200,000 clones, with roughly 89% of them counted one time only. Less than 1.2% of the sample goes to the ten largest clones.

The cohort comprised hundreds of healthy bone marrow donors. At the time of sampling, all cohort members were nominally healthy, though unrecorded immune exposures were likely present. The donor tested CMV seronegative and was one of the 352 seronegative cohort members. A peripheral blood sample was provided by each donor, and peripheral blood mononuclear cells were used for TCR beta sequencing. Genomic DNA extraction from the blood cell samples was performed with the Qiagen DNeasy Blood Extraction Kit. Worth noting for this clone: Its target antigen remains unknown. No base quality values were provided; no much bigger clone lies one nucleotide off.

The clonotype comes from a young woman in good health and CMV-seronegative. Sequenced material: PBMCs. The sequence links TRBV4-2 to TRBJ2-1; 11 of the junction bases match TRBD2. The CDR3 region has the sequence CASSQGGTSGDEQFF. DNA sequence: TGTGCCAGCAGCCAAGGAGGGACTAGCGGCGATGAGCAGTTCTTC.